This record concerns one TCR beta chain sequence. What it binds is unknown. Germline CDR1 SGHRS, CDR2 YFSETQ. CDR3 length: 16 residues. J was trimmed by 3 bases and V by 0 bases; bases with no gene match: 7. The data belong to a study of radiation and T cells in renal cell carcinoma. As to time point: baseline pretreatment blood. Noted treatment: 15 Gy SBRT to primary tumor, nephrectomy 4 weeks later. Produced via immunoSEQ multiplex PCR; TCRdb's table is partial and in-frame only. Of about 160,000 clones listed, 88% are singletons. Broader study findings: From baseline, blood top tumor clonotypes peaked at 2 weeks post-radiation.

The TCR comes from a woman in her 70s with renal cell carcinoma. The starting material was blood, obtained from a patient whose treatment included radiotherapy and nephrectomy. The chain links TRBV5-1 to TRBJ2-7; 9 positions agree with TRBD1. CDR3 bases: TGCGCCAGCAGCTTGGGGCCGACAGGGGGTGGCTACGAGCAGTACTTC. Translated, it gives CASSLGPTGGGYEQYF.